The present T cell receptor beta chain was sequenced within a study of blood T cell repertoires in COVID-19. Residents of about 25 US areas, aged roughly 18 to 89 years, made up the participants. CDR1 is LNHDA and CDR2 is SQIVND in the germline V gene (reference sequence). This CDR3 spans 15 amino acids. The germline V and J ends were trimmed by 3 bases and 6 bases, with 16 bases remaining between them. The assay was immunoSEQ multiplex PCR, and TCRdb's table has in-frame clones only and misses some. The sample lists 350,000 to 450,000 clones, 80% to 85% occurring once. The sample was PBMCs or T cells enriched from blood (not recorded which). This TCR derives from a woman aged 50 to 65 who had recovered from COVID-19. V is TRBV19 and J is TRBJ2-3; D may be TRBD2 (5 bases). CDR3 nucleotides: TGTGCCAGTAGTATCTTCCTAGGCTCGGGGGATACGCAGTATTTT. This codes for CASSIFLGSGDTQYF. The full variable domain, its missing parts supplied by reference TRBV19 and TRBJ2-3, is DGGITQSPKYLFRKEGQNVTLSCEQNLNHDAMYWYRQDPGQGLRLIYYSQIVNDFQKGDIAEGYSVSREKKESFPLTVTSAQKNPTAFYLCASSIFLGSGDTQYFGPGTRLTVL.